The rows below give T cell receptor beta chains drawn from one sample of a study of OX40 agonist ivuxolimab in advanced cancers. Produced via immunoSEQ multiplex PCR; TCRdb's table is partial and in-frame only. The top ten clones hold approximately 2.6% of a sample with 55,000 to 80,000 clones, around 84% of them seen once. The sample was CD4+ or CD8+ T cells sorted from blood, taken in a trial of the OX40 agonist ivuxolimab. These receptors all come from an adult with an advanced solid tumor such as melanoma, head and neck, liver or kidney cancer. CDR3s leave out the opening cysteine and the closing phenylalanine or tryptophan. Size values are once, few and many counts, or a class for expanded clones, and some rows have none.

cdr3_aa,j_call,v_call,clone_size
ASSQSTLGSFYNSPLH,TRBJ1-6,TRBV14,NA
ASSQVGGPAF,TRBJ1-1,TRBV4-3,NA
ASSPPKGGPGDEQF,TRBJ2-1,TRBV18,NA
ASSSPRRQGINSPLH,TRBJ1-6,TRBV7-6,NA
ASSQDGRWHGYT,TRBJ1-2,TRBV4-1,few
ASSSSGINYGYT,TRBJ1-2,TRBV5-1,NA
ASSLDGTGELF,TRBJ2-2,TRBV5-1,NA
ASSLAGKNGYT,TRBJ1-2,TRBV5-4,NA
ASHPGYNEQF,TRBJ2-1,TRBV18,NA
ASSLVGRGNYEQY,TRBJ2-7,TRBV7-9,NA
ASSLTRSTDTQY,TRBJ2-3,TRBV7-3,NA
ASSLPGGFGELF,TRBJ2-2,TRBV7-9,NA
ASSSGDRATEAF,TRBJ1-1,TRBV5-1,NA
ASRPLGRSYEQY,TRBJ2-7,TRBV28,NA
ASSPGQGNQPQH,TRBJ1-5,TRBV5-5,NA
ATSRDGVDRGWGYGYT,TRBJ1-2,TRBV15,few